Sequencing of this TCR beta chain was carried out in a study of blood T cell repertoires in COVID-19. Per germline, CDR1 SGHTA and CDR2 FQGNSA. This CDR3 contains 18 residues. V shed 5 bases, J shed 0 bases, and the junction held 9 bases outside the gene matches. Source study methods: Using reference gene primer amplification, nucleated cell counts were estimated. Assay used: immunoSEQ multiplex PCR; TCRdb lists only in-frame clones, some missing. That table furnishes V, J and clone size, whereas the DNA furnished D and trimming. The sample carries over 95,000 clones, around 81% recorded once. This clonotype originated in a human donor in a cohort sampled during active COVID-19. The sequenced sample consisted of peripheral blood. The gene calls are TRBV7-2 and TRBJ1-4; 10 bases map to TRBD1. Here the CDR3 DNA reads TGTGCCAGCAGCCCCCGCGGGACAGGGGTAACAACTAATGAAAAACTGTTTTTT. Translation gives CASSPRGTGVTTNEKLFF.